This T cell receptor (beta chain) was obtained from a study of CD8 T cells in Susac syndrome. Whole-study findings and limits: CD4+ T cell repertoires in Susac syndrome lacked clonal expansion.

Random hexamers were used to reverse transcribe an amount of about 0.5 to 1 ug RNA. Amplification of TCR beta CDR3 spanned 54 Vbeta and 13 Jbeta via immunoSEQ multiplex PCR. TCRdb processed the immunoSEQ multiplex PCR reads anew with MiXCR; each CDR3 protein has one entry. The sample lists some 200,000 distinct CDR3 sequences, around 95% occurring once. The T cells that were sequenced for TCR beta were CD8+ and CD4+ cells from blood. Patients with Susac syndrome met diagnostic criteria defined recently for definite or probable disease. Points on this clonotype: Its antigen is not known.

Material: CD4+ T cells from PBMCs. The TCR comes from a human donor with Susac syndrome.

The CDR3 bases are TGTGCCAGTAGAAGACAGGGAGCTAACTATGGCTACACCTTC. Translated, it gives CASRRQGANYGYTF. The genes are TRBV19 and TRBJ1-2; the match to TRBD1 covers 7 bases. CDR3 size: 14 residues. V lost 6 bases, J lost 0 bases, and 4 bases stayed unmatched. Germline V CDR1 and CDR2: LNHDA, SQIVND (reference sequence).